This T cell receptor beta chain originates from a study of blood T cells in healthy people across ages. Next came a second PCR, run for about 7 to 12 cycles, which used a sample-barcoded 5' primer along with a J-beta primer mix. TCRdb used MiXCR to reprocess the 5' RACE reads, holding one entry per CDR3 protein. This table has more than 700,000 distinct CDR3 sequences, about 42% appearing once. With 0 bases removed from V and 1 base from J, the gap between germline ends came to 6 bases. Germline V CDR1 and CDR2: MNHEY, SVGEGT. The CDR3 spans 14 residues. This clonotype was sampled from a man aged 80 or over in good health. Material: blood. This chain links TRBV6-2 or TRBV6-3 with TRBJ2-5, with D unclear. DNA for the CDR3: TGTGCCAGCAGTTACTCGAACGGCCAAGAGACCCAGTACTTC. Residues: CASSYSNGQETQYF.